This T cell receptor beta chain was captured in a study of blood T cell repertoires in COVID-19. The CDR3 loop spans 14 amino acids. Trimming removed 0 bases at V and 6 bases at J, with 12 bases between. Germline V gene sequence: CDR1 MNHNS, CDR2 SASEGT. Libraries were prepared by immunoSEQ multiplex PCR; TCRdb keeps only in-frame clonotypes and omits some of them. The sample holds around 150,000 clones; 75% to 90% are singletons and the top ten take approximately 3%. This receptor was obtained from a woman in her sixties or seventies with active COVID-19. This chain connects TRBV6-1 to TRBJ2-7, with D possibly matching TRBD1 (6 bases). Sequencing input: peripheral blood. The chain's CDR3 is CASSEATTGTEQYF. CDR3 coding DNA: TGTGCCAGCAGTGAAGCGACCACAGGGACCGAGCAGTACTTC.